This T cell receptor beta chain was documented in a study of cytotoxic CD8 clonotypes in ibrutinib-treated CLL. With respect to this clone: The antigen is not known.

CDR3 length: 15 amino acids. Germline V gene lookup returns CDR1 LNHNV and CDR2 YYDKDF (reference sequence). V shed 1 base, J shed 5 bases, and the junction held 7 bases outside the gene matches. Findings and limits, study-wide: Investigators sampled sustained-remission and progressing patients at differing times. On treatment, the uncommon public clonotypes contracted or remained stable. T-cell clonality at baseline went above that of age-matched healthy donors and rose and fell with circulating CD8+ T-cell counts. Rising at ibrutinib response, clonality subsequently fell back toward baseline at progression.

TCRdb's copy holds only in-frame clones and misses some; the assay was immunoSEQ multiplex PCR. The data hold nearly 300,000 clones, with 65% to 85% observed a single time. The V call is TRBV15, the J call TRBJ2-7, with TRBD2 matching over 8 bases. Sequenced material: PBMCs, taken at disease progression, from a patient treated with ibrutinib. The clonotype was recovered from a human donor with chronic lymphocytic leukemia. In DNA form, the CDR3 reads TGTGCCACCAGCAGAGCAGGTAGCGGGAAGAACGAGCAGTACTTC. It codes for CATSRAGSGKNEQYF. Full variable domain (remainder filled in from reference TRBV15 and TRBJ2-7): DAMVIQNPRYQVTQFGKPVTLSCSQTLNHNVMYWYQQKSSQAPKLLFHYYDKDFNNEADTPDNFQSRRPNTSFCFLDIRSPGLGDTAMYLCATSRAGSGKNEQYFGPGTRLTVT.